This T cell receptor (beta chain) originates from a study of Tregs in tolerant kidney transplant recipients. Germline V gene sequence: CDR1 PRHDT, CDR2 FYEKMQ (reference sequence). V shed 6 bases and J 10 bases; nucleotides not matched to a gene: 10. This CDR3 has 15 residues. TCRdb's table, derived via immunoSEQ multiplex PCR, lists solely in-frame clones and lacks some. This table holds 90,000 or so clones, more than 90% found once. Remarks on this clone: Its antigen is not identified.

Whole-study findings and limits: This study did not directly address biological reproducibility.

The origin of this receptor is a human donor in good health. The sample was CD8+ T cells from blood. The chain uses TRBV13 and TRBJ2-1, with TRBD2 matching over 12 bases. In DNA form, the CDR3 reads TGTGCCAGCAGGCCTGGACTAGCGGGGCTAGAAGAGCAGTTCTTC. Its protein is CASRPGLAGLEEQFF.